The rows below give T cell receptor beta chains drawn from one sample of a study of T cells after yellow fever vaccination. Each CDR3 protein is one row after TCRdb ran MiXCR on the 5' RACE reads. Among about 260,000 distinct CDR3 sequences listed, 5.2% were seen once. The input for sequencing was CD4+ T cells sorted from PBMCs, taken on the day of the yellow fever booster vaccination. Source of these receptors: a man between 18 and 35 years old who received the YFV17D yellow fever vaccine. Both conserved end residues are part of each CDR3. A D gene is named only where the DNA matches it firmly. Clone size is not always given. Where it is, it says once, few, many or a class for expanded clones.

>TRBJ2-2|many|TRBV29-1|TRBD1
CSVLTGVNTGELFF
TGCAGCGTACTAACAGGGGTGAACACCGGGGAGCTGTTTTTT
>TRBJ2-5|.|TRBV6-2/TRBV6-3|.
CASRYGTARETQYF
TGTGCCAGCAGATACGGGACGGCGAGAGAGACCCAGTACTTC
>TRBJ2-1|.|TRBV29-1|.
CSVEDRNRNEQFF
TGCAGCGTTGAAGATCGGAACAGGAATGAGCAGTTCTTC
>TRBJ1-6|.|TRBV6-2/TRBV6-3|TRBD1
CASSRRTGGNSPLHF
TGTGCCAGCAGCCGACGGACAGGGGGCAATTCACCCCTCCACTTT
>TRBJ1-6|.|TRBV29-1|.
CSVSGGGTLHF
TGCAGCGTTAGTGGTGGCGGCACCCTCCACTTT
>TRBJ2-1|few|TRBV7-2|.
CASSLSSSSYNEQFF
TGTGCCAGCAGCCTGTCCTCGAGCTCCTACAATGAGCAGTTCTTC
>TRBJ2-5|.|TRBV20-1|TRBD2
CSAPIHSGGETQYF
TGCAGTGCTCCGATCCACTCGGGGGGAGAGACCCAGTACTTC
>TRBJ1-5|.|TRBV4-1|TRBD1
CASSQEGQGEQPQHF
TGCGCCAGCAGCCAAGAGGGACAGGGGGAACAGCCCCAGCATTTT
>TRBJ1-2|few|TRBV4-3|TRBD1
CASSQTDRGWNGYTF
TGCGCCAGCAGCCAGACGGACAGGGGTTGGAATGGCTACACCTTC
>TRBJ2-1|few|TRBV15|.
CATSPPGTMYNEQFF
TGTGCCACCAGCCCGCCCGGGACAATGTACAATGAGCAGTTCTTC
>TRBJ1-2|few|TRBV2|.
CASKGTEGYTF
TGTGCCAGCAAGGGGACCGAAGGCTACACCTTC
>TRBJ2-5|.|TRBV5-1|TRBD1
CASSYAQGSGETQYF
TGCGCCAGCAGCTACGCACAGGGGTCAGGAGAGACCCAGTACTTC
>TRBJ1-1|many|TRBV20-1|TRBD1
CSAQPGQGAFGEAFF
TGCAGTGCACAACCGGGACAGGGGGCTTTCGGTGAAGCTTTCTTT
>TRBJ2-7|.|TRBV7-2|TRBD2
CASSSILSRGGPYEQYF
TGTGCCAGCAGCTCCATCTTAAGTCGGGGGGGCCCCTACGAGCAGTACTTC
>TRBJ2-4|.|TRBV20-1|TRBD2
CSALGLAEGFAKNIQYF
TGCAGTGCATTGGGACTAGCGGAGGGTTTCGCCAAAAACATTCAGTACTTC
>TRBJ2-1|.|TRBV7-2|.
CASGSTQNAVWQFF
TGTGCCAGCGGGTCGACTCAAAATGCGGTTTGGCAGTTCTTC
>TRBJ1-1|.|TRBV7-2|.
CASSFRFSGAPTEAFF
TGTGCCAGCAGCTTTAGGTTTTCGGGGGCGCCCACTGAAGCTTTCTTT
>TRBJ1-5|once|TRBV4-1|.
CASSLHAQGINNQPQHF
TGCGCCAGCAGCCTTCATGCGCAGGGAATAAACAATCAGCCCCAGCATTTT
>TRBJ2-5|.|TRBV3-1|TRBD1
CASSHLDRGGYF
TGTGCCAGCAGCCACCTTGACAGGGGCGGCTACTTC
>TRBJ1-2|.|TRBV3-1|.
CASSQSEGGYTF
TGTGCCAGCAGCCAAAGTGAGGGTGGCTACACCTTC
>TRBJ2-1|few|TRBV7-6|.
CASSLNLGPGEQFF
TGTGCCAGCAGCTTAAACCTAGGTCCGGGGGAGCAGTTCTTC
>TRBJ1-3|many|TRBV20-1|.
CSAREAQGVNTIYF
TGCAGTGCTAGAGAGGCCCAGGGTGTAAACACCATATATTTT
>TRBJ1-1|many|TRBV5-1|.
CASSPSAAMNTEAFF
TGCGCCAGCAGCCCGTCGGCAGCAATGAACACTGAAGCTTTCTTT
>TRBJ1-1|many|TRBV7-6|TRBD1
CASSLSPGGVGTEAFF
TGTGCCAGCAGCTTATCCCCAGGGGGGGTAGGCACTGAAGCTTTCTTT
>TRBJ2-3|few|TRBV7-2|TRBD2
CASIRFGTSGGADTQYF
TGTGCCAGCATCCGATTCGGGACTAGCGGGGGGGCAGATACGCAGTATTTT
>TRBJ2-1|.|TRBV6-2/TRBV6-3|TRBD2
CASTLTSVLNEQFF
TGTGCCAGCACCTTGACTAGCGTACTCAATGAGCAGTTCTTC
>TRBJ2-1|.|TRBV11-2|TRBD2
CASSAAGGFYNEQFF
TGTGCCAGCAGTGCGGCGGGGGGGTTTTACAATGAGCAGTTCTTC
>TRBJ1-2|few|TRBV12-3/TRBV12-4|.
CASSPLGHKDGYTF
TGTGCCAGCAGTCCCCTAGGACATAAGGATGGCTACACCTTC
>TRBJ2-3|many|TRBV7-2|.
CASSFVDTQYF
TGTGCCAGCAGCTTCGTTGATACGCAGTATTTT
>TRBJ1-1|many|TRBV6-2/TRBV6-3|.
CASSGYPRNTEAFF
TGTGCCAGCAGTGGTTATCCCAGGAACACTGAAGCTTTCTTT
>TRBJ1-6|.|TRBV9|.
CASSVDASSYNSPLHF
TGTGCCAGCAGCGTAGACGCAAGCTCCTATAATTCACCCCTCCACTTT
>TRBJ1-3|.|TRBV4-3|.
CASSQRGNTIYF
TGCGCCAGCAGCCAAAGAGGAAACACCATATATTTT
>TRBJ2-7|few|TRBV23-1|TRBD1
CASSGQGNGRYEQYF
TGCGCCAGCAGCGGACAGGGGAATGGACGCTACGAGCAGTACTTC
>TRBJ1-1|few|TRBV7-8|.
CASSLSGFPEAFF
TGTGCCAGCAGCTTGTCGGGTTTCCCTGAAGCTTTCTTT
>TRBJ2-6|many|TRBV20-1|.
CSARRLSNSGANVLTF
TGCAGTGCTAGACGACTGAGTAACTCTGGGGCCAACGTCCTGACTTTC
>TRBJ2-2|few|TRBV7-8|TRBD1
CASSATGRSGELFF
TGTGCCAGCAGCGCGACAGGGCGGAGCGGGGAGCTGTTTTTT
>TRBJ1-4|.|TRBV9|.
CASSVGSLGRSNEKLFF
TGTGCCAGCAGCGTAGGCTCCCTGGGCAGGTCTAATGAAAAACTGTTTTTT
>TRBJ2-7|.|TRBV29-1|.
CSGGHTYEQYF
TGCAGCGGGGGTCATACCTACGAGCAGTACTTC
>TRBJ1-3|few|TRBV12-3/TRBV12-4|TRBD1
CASSYGTVSGNTIYF
TGTGCCAGCAGTTACGGGACAGTCTCTGGAAACACCATATATTTT
>TRBJ2-3|many|TRBV24-1|TRBD1
CATGTEHSTDTQYF
TGTGCCACCGGGACAGAGCATAGCACAGATACGCAGTATTTT
>TRBJ2-5|.|TRBV24-1|.
CATSDFGTHGGKETQYF
TGTGCCACCAGTGATTTCGGGACACATGGCGGAAAAGAGACCCAGTACTTC
>TRBJ1-2|many|TRBV20-1|.
CSAREGGRNYGYTF
TGCAGTGCCCGGGAGGGGGGTCGAAACTATGGCTACACCTTC
>TRBJ1-6|.|TRBV5-1|.
CASSSRTDSYNSPLHF
TGCGCCAGCAGCTCGCGGACGGACTCCTATAATTCACCCCTCCACTTT
>TRBJ2-7|.|TRBV12-3/TRBV12-4|.
CASSLSSGYYEQYF
TGTGCCAGCAGTTTAAGTTCAGGGTACTACGAGCAGTACTTC
>TRBJ1-4|few|TRBV25-1|TRBD1
CASSEPGTGDEKLFF
TGTGCCAGCAGTGAACCCGGGACAGGGGATGAAAAACTGTTTTTT
>TRBJ1-1|few|TRBV6-2/TRBV6-3|.
CASSSQGDEAFF
TGTGCCAGCAGTTCCCAAGGAGATGAAGCTTTCTTT
>TRBJ1-1|.|TRBV29-1|TRBD1
CSVDRVLNTEAFF
TGCAGCGTCGACAGGGTCTTGAACACTGAAGCTTTCTTT
>TRBJ1-6|many|TRBV20-1|TRBD1
CSARAPGQGVVNSPLHF
TGCAGTGCTAGGGCACCGGGACAGGGGGTTGTCAATTCACCCCTCCACTTT
>TRBJ1-6|few|TRBV4-1|.
CASSQGQGAPSPLHF
TGCGCCAGCAGCCAGGGTCAGGGAGCCCCCTCACCCCTCCACTTT
>TRBJ2-7|.|TRBV2|.
CASSGRGTPYEQYF
TGTGCCAGCAGTGGTAGAGGGACCCCCTACGAGCAGTACTTC